This passage covers 10 T cell receptor beta chains from one sample sequenced in a study of Graves' ophthalmopathy and Graves' hyperthyroidism. Amplification targeted the TCR beta CDR3 regions, with RNA transcripts as the source material. First-round RT-PCR employed HTBI primers, with a second-round multiplex PCR after it. MiXCR, run by TCRdb on the multiplex PCR reads, gives a single entry per CDR3 protein. The sample holds a few hundred thousand distinct CDR3 sequences, 15% to 20% seen once. The sequenced material came from peripheral blood. The receptors here all came from an adult man with Graves' ophthalmopathy.

This clonotype was found many times. The gene calls are TRBV19 and TRBJ2-7, with D tentatively TRBD2 (6 bases). The length of the CDR3 is 15 residues. Trimming pared 3 bases from V and 6 bases from J, leaving 18 bases between. The V gene's germline CDR1 is LNHDA and CDR2 SQIVND (reference sequence). The CDR3 bases are TGTGCCAGTAGTATTGGGTGGAGGGACCCCGGCGAGCAGTACTTC. Translation gives CASSIGWRDPGEQYF.

This clonotype was seen ten or more times. This rearrangement joins TRBV30 to TRBJ1-1, with D tentatively TRBD1 (6 bases). V shed 3 bases and J shed 5 bases, with 13 bases lying between them. Germline values: CDR1 GTSNPN, CDR2 SVGIG (reference sequence). There are 13 residues in the CDR3. The CDR3 here is CAWRDTGYTEAFF. The CDR3 DNA is TGTGCCTGGAGAGATACAGGGTATACTGAAGCTTTCTTT.

This clonotype was found many times. The V and J genes are TRBV18 and TRBJ1-2; perhaps TRBD1 as D (5 bases). The CDR3 is 15 amino acids. Germline CDR1 reads KGHSH; CDR2 reads LQKENI. Trimming stripped 2 bases from V and 3 bases from J, with 13 bases between. CDR3 in amino acids: CASSPGGGVDYGYTF. The DNA for the CDR3 is TGTGCCAGCTCACCAGGCGGGGGGGTCGACTATGGCTACACCTTC.

In this sample, this clonotype turned up many times. The chain combines TRBV7-9 with TRBJ1-1; D is unclear. CDR1 is SEHNR, CDR2 FQNEAQ, per germline (reference sequence). V lost 0 bases and J lost 2, with 4 bases in between. This CDR3 has 13 amino acids. Here the CDR3 reads CASSLATNTEAFF. Written as DNA, the CDR3 is TGTGCCAGCAGCTTAGCAACAAACACTGAAGCTTTCTTT.

This clonotype appeared many times. J is TRBJ1-6 and V is TRBV7-2; a possible D gene is TRBD1 (6 bases). CDR1 SGHTA and CDR2 FQGNSA come from the germline V gene. The CDR3 runs 15 residues. The V end was cut by 4 bases, the J end by 6 bases, with 13 bases between. The CDR3 nucleotides are TGTGCCAGCAGCTCCGGCCTCAGGGGTAATTCACCCCTCCACTTT. It yields the protein CASSSGLRGNSPLHF.

Ten or more counts support this clonotype. This chain connects TRBV9 to TRBJ2-7, with TRBD2 matching over 8 bases. The CDR3 length is 15 residues. V lost 3 bases and J lost 0; bases outside the gene matches: 5. Germline-derived CDR1 and CDR2 are SGDLS and YYNGEE. CDR3 DNA: TGTGCCAGCAGCGCCGGGGGGGACCGCTCCTACGAGCAGTACTTC. Encoded protein: CASSAGGDRSYEQYF.

This chain connects TRBV11-2 to TRBJ2-2; the D gene is possibly TRBD2 (5 bases). V was shortened by 4 bases and J by 5 bases, with 17 bases between the two germline ends. Germline CDR1 is SGHAT and CDR2 is FQNNGV. The CDR3 loop spans 16 amino acids. The CDR3 is CASSSRFRGGTGELFF. The CDR3 coding sequence is TGTGCCAGCAGCTCCCGATTCCGGGGTGGGACCGGGGAGCTGTTTTTT.

This chain uses TRBV28 with TRBJ2-3; 9 bases map to TRBD2. V lost 8 bases, J lost 0 bases, and 12 bases stayed unmatched. This CDR3 has 17 amino acids. Germline CDR1 and CDR2: MDHEN and SYDVKM. Here the CDR3 reads CASADESGGYSTDTQYF. As DNA, the CDR3 is TGTGCCAGCGCAGACGAGAGCGGGGGGTATAGCACAGATACGCAGTATTTT.

Many counts were recorded for this clonotype. The chain links TRBV6-2 or TRBV6-3 to TRBJ2-7; D may be TRBD1 (6 bases). CDR1 MNHEY and CDR2 SVGEGT come from the germline V gene. V lost 0 bases and J 3 bases, leaving 18 bases between the germline ends. The CDR3 is 17 residues long. The CDR3 bases are TGTGCCAGCAGTTACTCGAAGGTCAGGGGCTCGTTCTACGAGCAGTACTTC. Residues: CASSYSKVRGSFYEQYF.

J is TRBJ1-1 and V is TRBV6-1; D is ambiguous. Germline assignment: CDR1 MNHNS and CDR2 SASEGT. The V end lost 1 base, the J end lost 1 base, and 10 bases lay between the germline ends. CDR3 length: 15 residues. The CDR3 region is CASSEVPAGNTEAFF. In DNA form, the CDR3 reads TGTGCCAGCAGTGAAGTCCCGGCAGGGAACACTGAAGCTTTCTTT.